Below, one TCR beta chain is given with its context. Its target is not known. The V and J ends lost 6 bases and 14 bases, in that order; junction bases with no gene match: 16. This CDR3 is 15 amino acids long. Germline V gene data show CDR1 as MNHEY and CDR2 as SVGAGI. The data derive from a study of cytomegalovirus exposure and HLA in healthy donors. Study-wide results and caveats: In a later analysis, at a false discovery rate of 0.05, about 15,000 TCR beta sequences were associated with HLA alleles. Investigators reported 164 TCR beta chains as tied to cytomegalovirus.

The PCR was carried out with 60 Vbeta primers and 13 Jbeta primers. Produced via immunoSEQ multiplex PCR; TCRdb's table is partial and in-frame only. The sample includes around 100,000 clones, about 76% of them seen just once. The source of this sequence is a man aged 25 to 40 in good health and CMV-seropositive. The V call is TRBV6-5, the J call TRBJ1-6; 7 bases match TRBD1. Specimen: PBMCs. CDR3 protein: CASSYGRDSKMSLHF. The DNA for the CDR3 is TGTGCCAGCAGCTACGGGCGGGACAGTAAAATGTCCCTCCACTTT.